This T cell receptor (beta chain) appears in the sequencing data of a study of T cell clonality in common variable immunodeficiency. Assay: immunoSEQ multiplex PCR; the TCRdb copy retains only in-frame clones and omits some. The sample counts some 25,000 clones, none seen once; the ten largest own about 24%. Reduced serum IgG, IgA and/or IgM plus specific antibody deficiency defined CVID. After removal of 3 bases from V and 2 bases from J, the junction contained 1 base not matched to a gene. Germline CDR1 is DFQATT and CDR2 is SNEGSKA (reference sequence). CDR3 length equals 13 residues. This clone was seen repeatedly, ten times or more. The antigen remains undetermined. The sequence runs out 3 residues before the end of the CDR3; the remainder is reconstructed from the germline J gene. The study's findings and limits: Common variable immunodeficiency TCR beta sequences reportedly had fewer deletions and N-nucleotide insertions.

The clonotype comes from a human donor with common variable immunodeficiency. The chain joins TRBV20-1 to TRBJ2-3; 8 bases map to TRBD2. The sample was peripheral blood mononuclear cells. The covered CDR3 bases are TGCAGTGCTAGCGGGGGGGCCACAGATACG. It encodes CSASGGATDT. The CDR3, in full, reads CSASGGATDTQYF.